What follows are 8 T cell receptor beta chains derived from one specimen sequenced in a study of blood T cell repertoires in COVID-19. Clones were sequenced by immunoSEQ multiplex PCR, and TCRdb holds only the in-frame ones, with some missing. This repertoire shows some 96,000 clones, more than 75% found once; its top ten account for about 6.9%. Sequencing was done on a sample of peripheral blood. These TCRs come from a man aged 25-45 years in a cohort sampled during active COVID-19.

In its sample, this clone is medium-sized. The chain links TRBV6-6 to TRBJ1-5; weak D call: TRBD1 (5 bases). The V and J ends lost 2 bases and 11 bases respectively, with 16 bases between them. This CDR3 comprises 14 residues. The germline V gene has CDR1 MNHNY and CDR2 SVGAGI (reference sequence). The CDR3 sequence: CASSYGREDLAQHF. The CDR3 region has the DNA TGTGCCAGCAGTTACGGCAGGGAAGATTTGGCCCAGCATTTT.

The chain couples TRBV7-2 to TRBJ2-5; D might be TRBD1 (7 bases). There are 15 residues in the CDR3. V lost 5 bases and J 1 base, leaving 14 bases between the germline ends. CDR1 is SGHTA, CDR2 FQGNSA, per germline. CDR3 sequence: CASSTQQGGQETQYF. DNA of the CDR3: TGTGCCAGCAGCACTCAGCAGGGGGGCCAAGAGACCCAGTACTTC.

The J gene is TRBJ1-2, the V gene TRBV9; 7 nucleotides agree with TRBD1. This CDR3 has 14 amino acids. Losses at the gene ends were 4 bases for V and 3 bases for J; bases not matched to a gene: 6. CDR1 is SGDLS, CDR2 YYNGEE, per germline. This chain's CDR3 is CASSPGQAHYGYTF. Here the CDR3 DNA reads TGTGCCAGCAGCCCAGGACAGGCCCACTATGGCTACACCTTC.

The V gene is TRBV6-6, the J gene TRBJ1-2; D may be TRBD1 (6 bases). Per the germline V gene, CDR1 is MNHNY and CDR2 is SVGAGI (reference sequence). Trimming pared 6 bases from V and 6 bases from J, leaving 17 bases between. There are 14 residues in the CDR3. In nucleotides, the CDR3 is TGTGCCAGCAGATCTAACAGGGACCGGGATGGCTACACCTTC. Translated: CASRSNRDRDGYTF.

There are a few counts of this clone. The chain couples TRBV7-2 to TRBJ1-5, with a possible D match to TRBD1 (5 bases). The V gene's germline CDR1 is SGHTA and CDR2 FQGNSA. V was pared by 1 base and J by 5 bases, with 9 bases between. This CDR3 has 14 residues. The CDR3 reads CASSLDPGDQPQHF. Written as DNA, the CDR3 is TGTGCCAGCAGCTTAGATCCGGGGGATCAGCCCCAGCATTTT.

V and J are TRBV9 and TRBJ1-1, with a possible D match to TRBD1 (5 bases). Looked up from germline, CDR1 is SGDLS and CDR2 is YYNGEE. The CDR3 sequence is 15 residues long. V was cut by 0 bases and J by 5 bases, with 14 bases left in between. The CDR3 nucleotides are TGTGCCAGCAGCGTAGAAGAGAGGGAGGGGACTGAAGCTTTCTTT. Translation: CASSVEEREGTEAFF.

The V gene is TRBV7-2, the J gene TRBJ1-3; D perhaps matches TRBD1 (6 bases). The CDR3 spans 14 residues. The V and J ends lost 1 base and 6 bases respectively, with 10 bases between them. Germline CDR1 is SGHTA and CDR2 is FQGNSA. CDR3 amino acids: CASSLGGQANTIYF. The CDR3 coding sequence is TGTGCCAGCAGCTTAGGGGGGCAGGCAAACACCATATATTTT.

This rearrangement joins TRBV5-5 to TRBJ2-2; D may be TRBD1 (6 bases). Looked up from germline, CDR1 is SGHKS and CDR2 is YYEKEE (reference sequence). The germline V and J ends were trimmed by 2 bases and 6 bases, with 8 bases remaining between them. CDR3 length: 13 amino acids. The CDR3 is CASSLRTAGELFF. CDR3 coding DNA: TGTGCCAGCAGCTTAAGGACAGCCGGGGAGCTGTTTTTT.